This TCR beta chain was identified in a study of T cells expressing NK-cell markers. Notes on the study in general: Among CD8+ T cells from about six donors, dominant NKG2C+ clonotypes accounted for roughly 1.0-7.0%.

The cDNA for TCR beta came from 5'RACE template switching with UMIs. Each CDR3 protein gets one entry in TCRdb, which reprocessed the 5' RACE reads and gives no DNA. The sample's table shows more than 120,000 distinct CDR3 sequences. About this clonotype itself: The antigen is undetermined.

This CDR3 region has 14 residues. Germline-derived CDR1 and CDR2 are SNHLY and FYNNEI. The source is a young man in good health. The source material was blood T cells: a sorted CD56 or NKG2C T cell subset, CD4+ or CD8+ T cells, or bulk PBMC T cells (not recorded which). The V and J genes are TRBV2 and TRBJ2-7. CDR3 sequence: CASSEYGSSYEQYF.